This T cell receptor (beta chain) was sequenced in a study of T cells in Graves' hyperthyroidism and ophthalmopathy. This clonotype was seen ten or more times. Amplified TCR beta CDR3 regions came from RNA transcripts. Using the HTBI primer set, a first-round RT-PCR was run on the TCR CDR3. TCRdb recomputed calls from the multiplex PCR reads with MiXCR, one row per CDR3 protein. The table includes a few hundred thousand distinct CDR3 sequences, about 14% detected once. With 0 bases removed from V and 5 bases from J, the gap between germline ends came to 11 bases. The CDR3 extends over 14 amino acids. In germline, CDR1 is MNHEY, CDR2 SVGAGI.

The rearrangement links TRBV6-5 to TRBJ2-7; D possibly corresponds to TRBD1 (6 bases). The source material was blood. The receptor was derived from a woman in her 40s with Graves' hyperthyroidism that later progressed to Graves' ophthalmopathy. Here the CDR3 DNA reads TGTGCCAGCAGTTACTCTCAACAGGGAAACGAGCAGTACTTC. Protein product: CASSYSQQGNEQYF.